The sequence of this T cell receptor beta chain was determined in a study of memory CD4+ T cells and cytomegalovirus serostatus (dated by TCRdb to the late 2010s). With regard to the full study: The roughly 35 healthy Belgian adults in the cohort included 9 who were CMV seropositive and approximately 24 who were CMV seronegative. The study sequenced CD4+ memory TCRbeta repertoires of a Belgian cohort with known cytomegalovirus serostatus to replicate a published TCR-based CMV serostatus classifier.

What the work shows at the level of the full study, not this receptor alone: The results were read as suggesting that the CMV-associated TCR signature is, for the most part, present in the CD4+ memory repertoire. Unlike the original study, which covered naive and memory CD4+ and CD8+ populations, the Belgian study sequenced only CD4+CD45RO+ memory cells. Of around 160 previously reported CMV-associated TCRbeta sequences, about 62 appeared in the CD4+ memory repertoires, each in one to five individuals. On the Belgian cohort, the classifier built on the original framework reached a median bootstrapped AUC of around 0.96, with a 95% CI of 0.76-1.00. For predicting CMV serostatus, the median bootstrapped AUC was approximately 0.95 using the original framework and around 0.9 using a US-trained random forest.

On this clone itself: What this receptor recognizes is not known. Qualities for individual bases were not recorded, and no much larger clone is one base off.

A FACSAria II was used to sort memory CD4+ T cells, defined as single viable CD3+CD4+CD8-CD45RO+ cells. CMV serostatus was determined using a Roche Elecsys assay that detects serum IgG against CMV pp150, pp28, p38 and p52. Once the samples were thawed, total CD4+ T cells were enriched through positive selection using CD4 magnetic microbeads. Samples originated from another study that specifically interrogated the CD4+ T cell memory repertoire. Following standard operating procedures, peripheral blood mononuclear cells were isolated and cryopreserved, while serum was kept at -80 degrees C. CD3-PerCP (BW264/56), CD4-APC (RPA-T4), CD45RO-PE (UCHT1) and CD8-Pacific Orange (3B5) antibodies were used for staining, and non-viable cells were excluded with Sytox blue. The Quick-DNA Microprep Kit was used to extract genomic DNA from the sorted cells. Amplification of TCRbeta DNA was done with the immunoSEQ hsTCRbeta kit, following the protocol from the manufacturer. TCRbeta libraries were sequenced on an Illumina MiSeq instrument. Regarding the original processing steps: After out-of-frame sequences were removed, millions of distinct TCRbeta sequences remained, averaging around 67,000 per individual. Each individual was scored according to the count of around 160 previously reported CMV-associated TCRbeta sequences and the total productive distinct TCRbeta count. A beta-binomial model was reimplemented in Python, and random forests from scikit-learn, run with default parameters, were trained on data from the US cohort. Classifier performance on the Belgian cohort was reported as the median AUC with percentile confidence intervals calculated over 10,000 bootstrap iterations. TCRdb retrieved this table from immuneACCESS and kept in-frame rearrangements only. Not all clones are present; in checked studies, unresolved V genes account for under half, and no reason is known for the remainder. V and J calls and clone size are those listed in that table; D and trimming were worked out from the DNA. The sample includes nearly 50,000 clones, with 78% observed a single time. 0.6% to 0.9% of the sample goes to the ten largest clones.

The sequencing sample was made of memory CD4+ T cells from blood. The source of this sequence is an adult in good health and CMV-seronegative.

The DNA sequence follows: TGTGCCAGTAGTCCTAGCGGGATCGTACCCCACGAGCAGTACTTC. This yields the protein CASSPSGIVPHEQYF. The chain couples TRBV19 to TRBJ2-7; TRBD2 agrees with 9 junctional bases. The germline V gene (reference sequence) sets CDR1 to LNHDA and CDR2 to SQIVND. V loses 5 bases at its end and J loses 5 bases; junction bases beyond the gene matches: 10. The CDR3 runs 15 residues from the cysteine to the phenylalanine. Only CDR3 DNA remains: 45 bases, in frame from the first base.